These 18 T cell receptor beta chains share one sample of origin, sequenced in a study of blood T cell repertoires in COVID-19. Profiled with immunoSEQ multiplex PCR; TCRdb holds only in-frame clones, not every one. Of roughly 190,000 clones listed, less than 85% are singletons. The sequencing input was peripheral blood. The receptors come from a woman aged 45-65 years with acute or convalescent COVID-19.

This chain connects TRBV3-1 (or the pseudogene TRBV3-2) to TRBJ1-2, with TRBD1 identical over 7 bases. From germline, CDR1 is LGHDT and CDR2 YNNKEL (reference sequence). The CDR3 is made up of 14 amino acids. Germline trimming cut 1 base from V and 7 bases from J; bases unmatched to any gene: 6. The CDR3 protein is CASSQGQGVSGYTF. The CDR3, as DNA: TGTGCCAGCAGCCAAGGACAGGGCGTGAGTGGCTACACCTTC.

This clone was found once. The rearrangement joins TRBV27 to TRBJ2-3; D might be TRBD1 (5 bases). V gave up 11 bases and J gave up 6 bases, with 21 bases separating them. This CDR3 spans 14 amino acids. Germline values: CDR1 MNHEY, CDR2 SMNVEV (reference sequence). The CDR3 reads CASQGRPVSDTQYF. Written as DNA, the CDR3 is TGTGCCTCGCAGGGCCGCCCCGTCTCGGATACGCAGTATTTT.

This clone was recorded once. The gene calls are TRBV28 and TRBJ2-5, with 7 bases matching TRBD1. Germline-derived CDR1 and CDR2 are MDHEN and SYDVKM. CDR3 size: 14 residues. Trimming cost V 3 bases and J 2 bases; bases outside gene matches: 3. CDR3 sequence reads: CASSFPGGQETQYF. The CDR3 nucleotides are TGTGCCAGCAGTTTCCCAGGGGGACAAGAGACCCAGTACTTC.

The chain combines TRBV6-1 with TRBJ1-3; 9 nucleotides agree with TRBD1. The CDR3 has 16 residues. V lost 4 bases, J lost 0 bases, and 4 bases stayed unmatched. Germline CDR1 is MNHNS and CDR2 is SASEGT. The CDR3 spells CASSGLTGGSGNTIYF. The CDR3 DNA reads TGTGCCAGCAGTGGATTGACAGGGGGCTCTGGAAACACCATATATTTT.

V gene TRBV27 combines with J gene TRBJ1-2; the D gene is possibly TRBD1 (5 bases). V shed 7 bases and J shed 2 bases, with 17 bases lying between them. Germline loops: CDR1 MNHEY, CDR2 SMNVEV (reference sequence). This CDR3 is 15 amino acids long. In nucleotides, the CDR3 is TGTGCCAGCACCCCGTATTGGGGGGGAAACTATGGCTACACCTTC. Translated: CASTPYWGGNYGYTF.

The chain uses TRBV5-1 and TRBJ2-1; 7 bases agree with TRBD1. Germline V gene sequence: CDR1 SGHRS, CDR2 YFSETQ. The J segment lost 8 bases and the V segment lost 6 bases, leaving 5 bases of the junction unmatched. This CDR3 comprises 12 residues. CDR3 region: CASKGQWHEQFF. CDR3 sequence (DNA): TGCGCCAGCAAGGGACAGTGGCATGAGCAGTTCTTC.

The CDR3: CASSLASGTGAFRNTEAFF. DNA for the CDR3: TGTGCCAGCAGCTTAGCCTCCGGGACAGGGGCGTTCCGGAACACTGAAGCTTTCTTT. The chain combines TRBV7-6 with TRBJ1-1, with TRBD1 matching 10 bases. The CDR3 has 19 residues. CDR1 is SGHVS and CDR2 is FNYEAQ in the germline V gene. After removal of 0 bases from V and 1 base from J, the junction contained 11 bases not matched to a gene.

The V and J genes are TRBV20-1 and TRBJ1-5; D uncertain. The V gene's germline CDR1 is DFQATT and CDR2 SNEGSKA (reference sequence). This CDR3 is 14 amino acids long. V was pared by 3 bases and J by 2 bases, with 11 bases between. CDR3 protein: CSASHGNGNQPQHF. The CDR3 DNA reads TGCAGTGCTAGTCACGGGAACGGCAATCAGCCCCAGCATTTT.

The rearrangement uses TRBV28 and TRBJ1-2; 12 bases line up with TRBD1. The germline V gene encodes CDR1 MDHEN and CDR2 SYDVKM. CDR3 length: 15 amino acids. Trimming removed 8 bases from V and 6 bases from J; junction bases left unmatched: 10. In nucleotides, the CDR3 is TGTGCCAGCCTGCGTCCGGGACAGGGGGCTGATGGCTACACCTTC. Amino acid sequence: CASLRPGQGADGYTF.

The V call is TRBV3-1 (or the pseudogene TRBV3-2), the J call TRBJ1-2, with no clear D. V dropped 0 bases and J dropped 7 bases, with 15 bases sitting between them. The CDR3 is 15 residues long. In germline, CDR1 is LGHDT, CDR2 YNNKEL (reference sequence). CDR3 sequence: CASSQEVAAPRGYTF. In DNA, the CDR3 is TGTGCCAGCAGCCAAGAAGTGGCTGCCCCCCGTGGCTACACCTTC.

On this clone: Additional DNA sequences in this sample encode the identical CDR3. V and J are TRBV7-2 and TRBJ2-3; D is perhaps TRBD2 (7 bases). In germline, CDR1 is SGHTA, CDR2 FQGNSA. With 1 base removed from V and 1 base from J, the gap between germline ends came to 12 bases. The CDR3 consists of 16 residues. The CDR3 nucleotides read TGTGCCAGCAGCTTAGGGAGAGGGGGGGGCACAGATACGCAGTATTTT. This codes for CASSLGRGGGTDTQYF.

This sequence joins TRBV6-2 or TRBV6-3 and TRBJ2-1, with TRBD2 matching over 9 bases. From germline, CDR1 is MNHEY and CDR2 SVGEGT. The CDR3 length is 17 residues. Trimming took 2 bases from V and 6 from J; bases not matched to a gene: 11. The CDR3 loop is CASSYTRESGRPNEQFF. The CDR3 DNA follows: TGTGCCAGCAGTTACACAAGAGAGAGCGGGAGGCCCAATGAGCAGTTCTTC.

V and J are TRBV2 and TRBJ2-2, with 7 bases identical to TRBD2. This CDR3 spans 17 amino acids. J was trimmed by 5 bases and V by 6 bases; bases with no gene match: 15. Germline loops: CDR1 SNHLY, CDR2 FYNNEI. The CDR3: CASRNLGLVGGTGELFF. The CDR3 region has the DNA TGTGCCAGCAGAAACCTTGGACTAGTTGGGGGGACCGGGGAGCTGTTTTTT.

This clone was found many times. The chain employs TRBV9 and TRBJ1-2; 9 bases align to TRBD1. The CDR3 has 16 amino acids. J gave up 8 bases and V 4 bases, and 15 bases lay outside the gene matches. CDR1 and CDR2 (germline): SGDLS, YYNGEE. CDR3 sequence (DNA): TGTGCCAGCAGCTCAACTACAGGGGGCCCTATTAGCGGCTACACCTTC. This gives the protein CASSSTTGGPISGYTF.

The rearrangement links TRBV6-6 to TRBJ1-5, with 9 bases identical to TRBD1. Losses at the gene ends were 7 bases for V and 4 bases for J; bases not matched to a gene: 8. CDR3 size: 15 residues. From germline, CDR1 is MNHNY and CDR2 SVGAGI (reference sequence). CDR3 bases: TGTGCCAGCAAACCTCCGGGACAGGGAAATCAGCCCCAGCATTTT. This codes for CASKPPGQGNQPQHF.

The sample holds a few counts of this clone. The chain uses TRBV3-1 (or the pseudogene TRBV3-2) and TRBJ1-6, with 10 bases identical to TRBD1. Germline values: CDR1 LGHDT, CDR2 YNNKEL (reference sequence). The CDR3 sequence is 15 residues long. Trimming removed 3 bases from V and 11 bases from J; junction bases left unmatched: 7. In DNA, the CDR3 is TGTGCCAGCAGCCATTTTGGGGACAGGGGTCCACCCCTCCACTTT. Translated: CASSHFGDRGPPLHF.

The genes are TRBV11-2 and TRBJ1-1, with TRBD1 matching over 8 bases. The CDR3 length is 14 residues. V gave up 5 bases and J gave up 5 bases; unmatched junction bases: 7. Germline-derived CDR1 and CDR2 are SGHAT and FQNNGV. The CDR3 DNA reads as TGTGCCAGCAGCACCGACAGGGGAATGACTGAAGCTTTCTTT. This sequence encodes CASSTDRGMTEAFF. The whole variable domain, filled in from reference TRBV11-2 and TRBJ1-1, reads EAGVAQSPRYKIIEKRQSVAFWCNPISGHATLYWYQQILGQGPKLLIQFQNNGVVDDSQLPKDRFSAERLKGVDSTLKIQPAKLEDSAVYLCASSTDRGMTEAFFGQGTRLTVV.

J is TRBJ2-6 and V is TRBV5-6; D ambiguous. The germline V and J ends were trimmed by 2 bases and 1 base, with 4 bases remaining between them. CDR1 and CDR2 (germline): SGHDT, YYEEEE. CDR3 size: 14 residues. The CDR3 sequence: CASSFLSGANVLTF. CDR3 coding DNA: TGTGCCAGCAGCTTCCTGTCTGGGGCCAACGTCCTGACTTTC. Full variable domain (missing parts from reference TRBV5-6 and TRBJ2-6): DAGVTQSPTHLIKTRGQQVTLRCSPKSGHDTVSWYQQALGQGPQFIFQYYEEEERQRGNFPDRFSGHQFPNYSSELNVNALLLGDSALYLCASSFLSGANVLTFGAGSRLTVL.